This T cell receptor beta chain derives from a study of blood T cell repertoires in COVID-19. Overall study context: Samples of COVID-19 (acute and convalescent) were obtained from the United States, Italy and Spain. From T cells, B-cell-depleted T cells, or PBMCs came the material, which was cDNA or gDNA.

The CDR3 runs 15 residues. The ends were cut back, 2 bases at V and 0 bases at J, with 11 bases in the middle. From germline, CDR1 is KGHSH and CDR2 LQKENI. Authors' processing steps: Reference gene primer amplification gave nucleated cell count estimates. Repertoires were generated with immunoSEQ multiplex PCR, while TCRdb's copy carries only in-frame clones and drops some. That table is the source of V, J and clone size, and D and trimming were worked out from the DNA. The repertoire holds 150,000 or so clones, 70% to 80% seen once, with roughly 9% in the top ten. Sequencing used peripheral blood. This TCR was sampled from a woman in her forties or fifties with active or convalescent COVID-19. V gene TRBV18 combines with J gene TRBJ2-7, with D maybe TRBD1 (6 bases). The CDR3: CASSPVGQRSYEQYF. In DNA, the CDR3 is TGTGCCAGCTCACCAGTTGGACAGCGCTCCTACGAGCAGTACTTC.